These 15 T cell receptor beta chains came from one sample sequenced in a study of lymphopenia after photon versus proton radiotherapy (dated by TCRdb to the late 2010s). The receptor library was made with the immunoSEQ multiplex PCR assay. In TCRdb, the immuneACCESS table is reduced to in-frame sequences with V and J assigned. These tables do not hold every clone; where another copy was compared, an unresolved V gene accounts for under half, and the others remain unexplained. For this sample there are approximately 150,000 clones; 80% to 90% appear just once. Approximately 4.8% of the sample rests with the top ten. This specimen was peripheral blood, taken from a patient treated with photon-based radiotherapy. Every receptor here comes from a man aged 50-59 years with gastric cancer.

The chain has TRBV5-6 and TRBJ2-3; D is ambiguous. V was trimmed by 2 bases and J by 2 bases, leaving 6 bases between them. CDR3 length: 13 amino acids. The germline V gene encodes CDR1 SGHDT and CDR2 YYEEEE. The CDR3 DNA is TGTGCCAGCAGCTTAACTTACACAGATACGCAGTATTTT. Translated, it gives CASSLTYTDTQYF.

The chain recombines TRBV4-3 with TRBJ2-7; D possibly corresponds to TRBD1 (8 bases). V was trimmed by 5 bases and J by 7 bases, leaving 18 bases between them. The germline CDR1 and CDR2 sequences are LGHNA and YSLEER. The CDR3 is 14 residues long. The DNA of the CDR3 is TGCGCCAGCAGCGCCGGACAGGGAGGGGGAGAGCAGTACTTC. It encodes CASSAGQGGGEQYF.

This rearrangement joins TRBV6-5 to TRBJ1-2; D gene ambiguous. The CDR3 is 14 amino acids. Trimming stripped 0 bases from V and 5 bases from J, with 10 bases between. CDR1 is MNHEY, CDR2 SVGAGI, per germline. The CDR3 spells CASSYSYSRYGYTF. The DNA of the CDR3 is TGTGCCAGCAGTTACTCGTACAGCCGGTATGGCTACACCTTC.

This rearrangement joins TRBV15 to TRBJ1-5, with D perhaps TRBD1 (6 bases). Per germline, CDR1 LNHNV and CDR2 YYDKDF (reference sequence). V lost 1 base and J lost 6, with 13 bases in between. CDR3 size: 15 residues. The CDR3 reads CATSRAGARSQPQHF. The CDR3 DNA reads TGTGCCACCAGCAGAGCGGGGGCGCGAAGTCAGCCCCAGCATTTT.

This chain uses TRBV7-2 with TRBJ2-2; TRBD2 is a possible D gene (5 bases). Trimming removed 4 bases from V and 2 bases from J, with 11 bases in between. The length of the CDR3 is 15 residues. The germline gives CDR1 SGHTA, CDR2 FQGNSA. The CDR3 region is CASSSARTNTGELFF. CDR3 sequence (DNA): TGTGCCAGCAGCTCGGCCCGGACTAACACCGGGGAGCTGTTTTTT.

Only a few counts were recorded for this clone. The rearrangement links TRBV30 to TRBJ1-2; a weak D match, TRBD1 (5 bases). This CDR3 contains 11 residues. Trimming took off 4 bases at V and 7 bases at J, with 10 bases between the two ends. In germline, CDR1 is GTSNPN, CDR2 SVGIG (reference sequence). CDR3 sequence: CAWTGRGGYTF. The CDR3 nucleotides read TGTGCCTGGACAGGGAGGGGTGGCTACACCTTC.

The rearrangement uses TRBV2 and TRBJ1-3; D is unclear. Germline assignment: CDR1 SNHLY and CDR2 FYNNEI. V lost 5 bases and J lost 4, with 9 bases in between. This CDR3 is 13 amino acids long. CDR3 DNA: TGTGCCAGCAGTTCGGGCCGCGGAAACACCATATATTTT. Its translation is CASSSGRGNTIYF.

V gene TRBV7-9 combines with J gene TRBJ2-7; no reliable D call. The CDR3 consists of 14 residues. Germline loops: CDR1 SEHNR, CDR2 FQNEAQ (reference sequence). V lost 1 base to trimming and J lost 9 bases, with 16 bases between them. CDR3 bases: TGTGCCAGCAGCTTAGATAGGGCAGCAGGTAGGCAGTACTTC. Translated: CASSLDRAAGRQYF.

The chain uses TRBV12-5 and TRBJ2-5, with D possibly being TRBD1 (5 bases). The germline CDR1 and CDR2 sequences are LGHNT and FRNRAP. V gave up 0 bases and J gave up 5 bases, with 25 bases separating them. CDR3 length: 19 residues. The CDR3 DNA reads TGTGCTAGTGGTTTGGTACTCCCCCGGCAGGGCGTAAATACGGAGACCCAGTACTTC. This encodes CASGLVLPRQGVNTETQYF.

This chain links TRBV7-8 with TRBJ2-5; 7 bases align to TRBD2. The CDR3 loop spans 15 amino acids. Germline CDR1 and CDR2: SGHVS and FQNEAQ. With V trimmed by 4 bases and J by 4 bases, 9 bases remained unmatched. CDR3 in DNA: TGTGCCAGCAGCTACGGTGGGGGAGGGGCAGAGACCCAGTACTTC. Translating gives CASSYGGGGAETQYF.

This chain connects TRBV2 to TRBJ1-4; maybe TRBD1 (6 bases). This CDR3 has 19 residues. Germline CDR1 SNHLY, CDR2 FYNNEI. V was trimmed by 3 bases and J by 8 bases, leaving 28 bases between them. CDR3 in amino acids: CASSDTAANQQGKNEKLFF. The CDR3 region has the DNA TGTGCCAGCAGTGACACCGCCGCGAACCAACAGGGTAAAAACGAAAAACTGTTTTTT.

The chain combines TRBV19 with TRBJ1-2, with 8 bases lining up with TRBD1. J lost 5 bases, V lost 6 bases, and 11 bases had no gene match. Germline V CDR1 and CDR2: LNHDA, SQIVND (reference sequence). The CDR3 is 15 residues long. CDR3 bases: TGTGCCAGTAGGATCCCCGGTGGACAGGGTTATGGCTACACCTTC. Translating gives CASRIPGGQGYGYTF.

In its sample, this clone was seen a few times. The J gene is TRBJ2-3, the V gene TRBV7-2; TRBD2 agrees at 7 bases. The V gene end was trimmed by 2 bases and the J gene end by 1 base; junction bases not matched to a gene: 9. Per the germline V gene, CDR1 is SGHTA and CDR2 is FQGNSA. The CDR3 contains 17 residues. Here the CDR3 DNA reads TGTGCCAGCAGCTTAACAAGGACTAGGTGGCGCACAGATACGCAGTATTTT. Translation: CASSLTRTRWRTDTQYF.

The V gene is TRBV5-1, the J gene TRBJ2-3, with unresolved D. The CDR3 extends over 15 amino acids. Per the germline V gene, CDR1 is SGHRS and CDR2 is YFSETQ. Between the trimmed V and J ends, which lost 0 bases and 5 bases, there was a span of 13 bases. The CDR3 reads CASSLGGGPGDTQYF. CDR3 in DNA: TGCGCCAGCAGCTTGGGTGGCGGCCCCGGAGATACGCAGTATTTT.

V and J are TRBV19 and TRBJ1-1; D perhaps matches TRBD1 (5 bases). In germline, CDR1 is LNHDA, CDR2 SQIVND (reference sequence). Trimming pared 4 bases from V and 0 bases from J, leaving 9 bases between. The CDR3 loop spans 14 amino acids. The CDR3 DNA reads TGTGCCAGTAGTACCGACAGCTTGAACACTGAAGCTTTCTTT. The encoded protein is CASSTDSLNTEAFF. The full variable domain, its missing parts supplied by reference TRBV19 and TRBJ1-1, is DGGITQSPKYLFRKEGQNVTLSCEQNLNHDAMYWYRQDPGQGLRLIYYSQIVNDFQKGDIAEGYSVSREKKESFPLTVTSAQKNPTAFYLCASSTDSLNTEAFFGQGTRLTVV.